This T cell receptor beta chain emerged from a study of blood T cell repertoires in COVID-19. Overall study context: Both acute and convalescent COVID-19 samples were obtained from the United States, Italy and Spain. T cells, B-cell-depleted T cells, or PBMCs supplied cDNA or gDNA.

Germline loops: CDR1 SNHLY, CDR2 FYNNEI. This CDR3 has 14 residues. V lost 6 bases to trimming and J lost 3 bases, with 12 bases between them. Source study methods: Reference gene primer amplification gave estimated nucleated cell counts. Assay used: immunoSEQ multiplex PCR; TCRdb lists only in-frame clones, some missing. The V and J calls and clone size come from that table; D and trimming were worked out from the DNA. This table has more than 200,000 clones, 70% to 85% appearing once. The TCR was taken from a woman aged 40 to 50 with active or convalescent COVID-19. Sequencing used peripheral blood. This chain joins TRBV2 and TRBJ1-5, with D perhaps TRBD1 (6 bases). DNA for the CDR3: TGTGCCAGCAGCGGACAGCTTGACAATCAGCCCCAGCATTTT. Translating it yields CASSGQLDNQPQHF. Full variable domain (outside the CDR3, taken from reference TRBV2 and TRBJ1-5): EPEVTQTPSHQVTQMGQEVILRCVPISNHLYFYWYRQILGQKVEFLVSFYNNEISEKSEIFDDQFSVERPDGSNFTLKIRSTKLEDSAMYFCASSGQLDNQPQHFGDGTRLSIL.